This passage covers 18 T cell receptor beta chains from one sample sequenced in a study of cytomegalovirus exposure and HLA in healthy donors. PCR was performed using 60 Vbeta and 13 Jbeta primers. TCRdb keeps only in-frame clones here, not all; method: immunoSEQ multiplex PCR. Among around 62,000 clones, 75% were seen once, and the ten largest hold about 7.8%. The sequenced material came from PBMCs. Every receptor here comes from a man aged 60-69 years in good health and CMV-seropositive.

This clone occurred a few times. This chain links TRBV7-8 with TRBJ2-1, with TRBD1 matching 7 bases. The CDR3 is 15 amino acids. With V trimmed by 5 bases and J by 6 bases, 10 bases remained unmatched. Germline V gene lookup returns CDR1 SGHVS and CDR2 FQNEAQ. CDR3 DNA sequence: TGTGCCAGCAGCCCGAGACAGGGTCCCTCCAATGAGCAGTTCTTC. This translates into CASSPRQGPSNEQFF.

The chain recombines TRBV5-6 with TRBJ1-2; 7 bases match TRBD1. Germline CDR1 is SGHDT and CDR2 is YYEEEE. This CDR3 has 16 residues. J was trimmed by 0 bases and V by 4 bases; bases with no gene match: 9. CDR3 nucleotides: TGTGCCAGCAGCCGGGACAGCCGACGTGCTAACTATGGCTACACCTTC. This codes for CASSRDSRRANYGYTF.

The chain employs TRBV19 and TRBJ1-5; D perhaps matches TRBD1 (5 bases). The CDR3 has 15 residues. In germline, CDR1 is LNHDA, CDR2 SQIVND (reference sequence). Trimming cost V 2 bases and J 4 bases, with 12 bases left between them. The CDR3 coding sequence is TGTGCCAGTAGTATAAGGCCGGCAGGGAATCAGCCCCAGCATTTT. Residues: CASSIRPAGNQPQHF. The whole variable domain, remainder taken from reference TRBV19 and TRBJ1-5, is DGGITQSPKYLFRKEGQNVTLSCEQNLNHDAMYWYRQDPGQGLRLIYYSQIVNDFQKGDIAEGYSVSREKKESFPLTVTSAQKNPTAFYLCASSIRPAGNQPQHFGDGTRLSIL.

There are a few counts of this clone. V gene TRBV6-5 combines with J gene TRBJ2-3; 8 nucleotides agree with TRBD2. After removal of 4 bases from V and 0 bases from J, the junction contained 6 bases not matched to a gene. This CDR3 is 16 amino acids long. Germline-derived CDR1 and CDR2 are MNHEY and SVGAGI. The CDR3 loop is CASSSRGDYSTDTQYF. For the CDR3, the DNA is TGTGCCAGCAGTTCGCGGGGGGACTATAGCACAGATACGCAGTATTTT.

This chain joins TRBV6-5 and TRBJ2-3; 8 bases fit TRBD2. The CDR3 spans 15 residues. CDR1 MNHEY and CDR2 SVGAGI come from the germline V gene. V lost 0 bases to trimming and J lost 3 bases; unmatched junction nucleotides: 2. CDR3: CASSYSGLATDTQYF. The CDR3 bases are TGTGCCAGCAGTTACTCTGGACTAGCTACAGATACGCAGTATTTT.

This chain uses TRBV13 with TRBJ1-6; D remains ambiguous. The CDR3 has 14 residues. CDR1 and CDR2 from the germline V gene are PRHDT and FYEKMQ (reference sequence). V gave up 0 bases and J gave up 7 bases, with 7 bases separating them. The DNA for the CDR3 is TGTGCCAGCAGCTTAGGGACAACCAATTCACCCCTCCACTTT. This translates into CASSLGTTNSPLHF.

The J gene is TRBJ1-6, the V gene TRBV10-2; 7 bases map to TRBD1. V was pared by 7 bases and J by 0 bases, with 12 bases of the junction left unmatched. The V gene's germline CDR1 is WSHSY and CDR2 SAAADI. CDR3 length equals 18 residues. The CDR3 protein is CASTDKMTGSSYNSPLHF. CDR3 in DNA: TGCGCCAGCACCGATAAAATGACAGGGAGCTCCTATAATTCACCCCTCCACTTT.

The gene calls are TRBV5-4 and TRBJ2-3; TRBD2 matches 9 bases. This CDR3 is 14 amino acids long. Germline values: CDR1 SGHNT, CDR2 YYREEE (reference sequence). V was clipped by 5 bases and J by 5 bases; unmatched bases: 6. The CDR3 coding sequence is TGTGCCAGCAGGGGCGGGAGGGCCGAAGATACGCAGTATTTT. Translated: CASRGGRAEDTQYF. Looking up the rest from reference TRBV5-4 and TRBJ2-3 gives the full variable domain: ETGVTQSPTHLIKTRGQQVTLRCSSQSGHNTVSWYQQALGQGPQFIFQYYREEENGRGNFPPRFSGLQFPNYSSELNVNALELDDSALYLCASRGGRAEDTQYFGPGTRLTVL.

In this sample, this clone turned up once. The V call is TRBV7-9, the J call TRBJ2-3, with 8 bases aligning to TRBD1. This CDR3 contains 15 residues. V lost 5 bases and J lost 4; bases outside the gene matches: 8. Looked up from germline, CDR1 is SEHNR and CDR2 is FQNEAQ (reference sequence). The CDR3 region is CASSDRGIDADTQYF. As DNA, the CDR3 is TGTGCCAGCAGCGACAGGGGAATAGACGCAGATACGCAGTATTTT.

The rearrangement joins TRBV19 to TRBJ1-1, with a possible D match to TRBD1 (5 bases). CDR3 length: 12 residues. Germline V gene lookup returns CDR1 LNHDA and CDR2 SQIVND (reference sequence). The V end lost 9 bases, the J end lost 1 base, and 9 bases lay between the germline ends. This CDR3 reads CASITGNTEAFF. The CDR3 nucleotides are TGTGCCAGCATCACAGGGAACACTGAAGCTTTCTTT.

The gene calls are TRBV18 and TRBJ1-1; D is unresolved. Trimming removed 5 bases at V and 4 bases at J, with 11 bases between. Germline assignment: CDR1 KGHSH and CDR2 LQKENI. The CDR3 runs to 13 residues. CDR3 amino acids: CASSNNKFTEAFF. Here the CDR3 DNA reads TGTGCCAGCTCAAACAATAAATTCACTGAAGCTTTCTTT.

V is TRBV13 and J is TRBJ2-5; TRBD2 matches at 8 bases. Gene TRBJ2-7 matches the end of the DNA better, so the J call may be wrong. The CDR3 is 14 amino acids. CDR1 is PRHDT and CDR2 is FYEKMQ in the germline V gene (reference sequence). CDR3 sequence reads: CASSEERGNYEQYF. The CDR3 region has the DNA TGTGCCAGCAGCGAGGAGCGGGGGAACTACGAGCAGTACTTC.

V gene TRBV19 combines with J gene TRBJ1-6, with a tentative D call TRBD1 (6 bases). Germline values: CDR1 LNHDA, CDR2 SQIVND (reference sequence). The CDR3 spans 13 residues. Trimming removed 8 bases at V and 9 bases at J, with 14 bases between. For the CDR3, the DNA is TGTGCCAGTTCCGAAACAGGGATTTCACCCCTCCACTTT. Translating gives CASSETGISPLHF.

The chain joins TRBV23-1 to TRBJ2-7, with 9 bases lining up with TRBD1. TRBV23-1 is identified as an open reading frame with a role that is uncertain. CDR3 length equals 14 residues. V was clipped by 6 bases and J by 3 bases; unmatched bases: 6. The CDR3 region has the DNA TGCGCCAGCAGCGGGACAGGGACAGTCTACGAGCAGTACTTC. Protein product: CASSGTGTVYEQYF.

This clone was seen just once. The rearrangement uses TRBV6-1 and TRBJ2-5; D is uncertain. From germline, CDR1 is MNHNS and CDR2 SASEGT. Trimming stripped 1 base from V and 0 bases from J, with 9 bases between. The CDR3 consists of 15 residues. CDR3 nucleotide sequence: TGTGCCAGCAGTGAAGGACTTACGTACCAAGAGACCCAGTACTTC. Protein product: CASSEGLTYQETQYF.

The rearrangement uses TRBV5-8 and TRBJ1-3; D is possibly TRBD1 (5 bases). Trimming cost V 0 bases and J 1 base, with 11 bases left between them. CDR1 is SGHTS, CDR2 YDEGEE, per germline. CDR3 size: 16 residues. CDR3 sequence (DNA): TGTGCCAGCAGCTTGGAGGGGAGGCTTTCTGGAAACACCATATATTTT. Protein: CASSLEGRLSGNTIYF.

By sample fraction, this clone is medium-sized. The chain combines TRBV2 with TRBJ1-1, with D maybe TRBD1 (6 bases). Germline V gives CDR1 SNHLY, CDR2 FYNNEI. The CDR3 contains 13 residues. The V end was cut by 10 bases, the J end by 0 bases, with 12 bases between. CDR3 loop: CAMGGRMNTEAFF. The CDR3, as DNA: TGTGCCATGGGGGGGCGGATGAACACTGAAGCTTTCTTT.

The rearrangement uses TRBV6-1 and TRBJ2-6, with a possible D match to TRBD2 (5 bases). The germline V gene encodes CDR1 MNHNS and CDR2 SASEGT. The V gene lost 3 bases and the J gene lost 4 bases, with 16 bases spanning the gap. The CDR3 has 17 amino acids. The CDR3 protein is CASSEFRGWSGANVLTF. CDR3 nucleotides: TGTGCCAGCAGTGAGTTTCGGGGATGGTCCGGGGCCAACGTCCTGACTTTC.